This T cell receptor beta chain was profiled in a study of CD8 T cells in Susac syndrome. The trim removed 4 bases at V and 2 bases at J, leaving 8 bases unmatched. This CDR3 region has 17 residues. Germline values: CDR1 SGHDT, CDR2 YYEEEE. RNA totalling about 0.45 to 1 ug underwent reverse transcription with random hexamers. Each CDR3 protein gets one entry after TCRdb re-called the immunoSEQ multiplex PCR reads with MiXCR. Of 200,000 or so distinct CDR3 sequences in the sample, roughly 96% are singletons; the top ten hold about 0.087%. The chain uses TRBV5-6 and TRBJ2-7, with 14 bases aligning to TRBD2. The receptor was derived from a human donor with multiple sclerosis. Sample: CD4+ T cells from PBMCs. DNA for the CDR3: TGTGCCAGCAGCATCCAGGGACTAGCGGGGGAGGCCTACGAGCAGTACTTC. Protein sequence: CASSIQGLAGEAYEQYF. Full variable domain (outside the CDR3, taken from reference TRBV5-6 and TRBJ2-7): DAGVTQSPTHLIKTRGQQVTLRCSPKSGHDTVSWYQQALGQGPQFIFQYYEEEERQRGNFPDRFSGHQFPNYSSELNVNALLLGDSALYLCASSIQGLAGEAYEQYFGPGTRLTVT.